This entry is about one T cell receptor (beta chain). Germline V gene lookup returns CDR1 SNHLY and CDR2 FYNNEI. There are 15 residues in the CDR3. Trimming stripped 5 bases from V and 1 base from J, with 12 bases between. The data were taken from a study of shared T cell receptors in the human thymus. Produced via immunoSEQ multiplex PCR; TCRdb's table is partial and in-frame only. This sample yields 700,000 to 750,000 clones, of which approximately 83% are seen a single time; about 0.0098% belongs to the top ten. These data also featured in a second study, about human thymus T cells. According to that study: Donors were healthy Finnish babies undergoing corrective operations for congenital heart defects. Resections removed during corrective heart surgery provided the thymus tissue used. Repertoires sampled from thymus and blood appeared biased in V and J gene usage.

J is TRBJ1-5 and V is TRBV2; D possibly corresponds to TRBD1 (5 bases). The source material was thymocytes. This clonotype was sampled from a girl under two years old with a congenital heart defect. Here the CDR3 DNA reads TGTGCCAGCAGTTCGGGGGGGGACAGCAATCAGCCCCAGCATTTT. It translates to CASSSGGDSNQPQHF.